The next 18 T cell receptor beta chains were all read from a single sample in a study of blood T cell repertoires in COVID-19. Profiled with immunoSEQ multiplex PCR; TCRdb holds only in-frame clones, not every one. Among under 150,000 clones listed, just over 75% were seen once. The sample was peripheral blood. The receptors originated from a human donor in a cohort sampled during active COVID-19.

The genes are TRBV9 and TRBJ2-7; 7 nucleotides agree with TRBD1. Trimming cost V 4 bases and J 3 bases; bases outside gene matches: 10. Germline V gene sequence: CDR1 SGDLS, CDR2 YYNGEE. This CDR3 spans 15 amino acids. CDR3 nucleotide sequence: TGTGCCAGCAGCCCGGGATGGGGACAGCTCTACGAGCAGTACTTC. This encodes CASSPGWGQLYEQYF.

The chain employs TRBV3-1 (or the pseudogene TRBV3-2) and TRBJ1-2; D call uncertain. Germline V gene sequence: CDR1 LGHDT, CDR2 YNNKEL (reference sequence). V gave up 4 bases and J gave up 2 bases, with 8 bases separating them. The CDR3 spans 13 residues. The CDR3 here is CASSPGRNYGYTF. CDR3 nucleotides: TGTGCCAGCAGCCCGGGTCGCAACTATGGCTACACCTTC.

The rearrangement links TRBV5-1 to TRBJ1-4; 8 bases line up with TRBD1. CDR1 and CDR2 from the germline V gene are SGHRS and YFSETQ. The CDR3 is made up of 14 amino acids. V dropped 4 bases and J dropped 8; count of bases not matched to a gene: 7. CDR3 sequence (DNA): TGCGCCAGCAGCCCACTGGACAGGGCAGAAAAACTGTTTTTT. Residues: CASSPLDRAEKLFF. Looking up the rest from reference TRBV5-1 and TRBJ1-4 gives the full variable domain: KAGVTQTPRYLIKTRGQQVTLSCSPISGHRSVSWYQQTPGQGLQFLFEYFSETQRNKGNFPGRFSGRQFSNSRSEMNVSTLELGDSALYLCASSPLDRAEKLFFGSGTQLSVL.

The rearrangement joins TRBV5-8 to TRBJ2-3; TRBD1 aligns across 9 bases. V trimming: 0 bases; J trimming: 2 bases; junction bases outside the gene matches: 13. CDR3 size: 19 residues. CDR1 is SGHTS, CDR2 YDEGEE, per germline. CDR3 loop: CASSLGQGGVGLITDTQYF. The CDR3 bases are TGTGCCAGCAGCTTGGGACAGGGGGGAGTGGGGTTGATCACAGATACGCAGTATTTT. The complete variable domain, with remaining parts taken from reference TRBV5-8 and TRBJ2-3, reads EAGVTQSPTHLIKTRGQQATLRCSPISGHTSVYWYQQALGLGLQFLLWYDEGEERNRGNFPPRFSGRQFPNYSSELNVNALELEDSALYLCASSLGQGGVGLITDTQYFGPGTRLTVL.

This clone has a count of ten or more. The CDR3 bases are TGCGCCACCACCGGGAGTTATAATTCACCCCTCCACTTT. Translating gives CATTGSYNSPLHF. The V and J genes are TRBV10-2 and TRBJ1-6; D is unclear. The CDR3 sequence is 13 residues long. Germline values: CDR1 WSHSY, CDR2 SAAADI. Trimming stripped 10 bases from V and 4 bases from J, with 11 bases between.

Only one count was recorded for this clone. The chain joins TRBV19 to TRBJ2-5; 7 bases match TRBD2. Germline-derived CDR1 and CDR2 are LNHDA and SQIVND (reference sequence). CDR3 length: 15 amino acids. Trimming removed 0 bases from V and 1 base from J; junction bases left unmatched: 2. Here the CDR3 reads CASSIDGGTQETQYF. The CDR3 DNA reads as TGTGCCAGTAGTATAGACGGGGGGACCCAAGAGACCCAGTACTTC.

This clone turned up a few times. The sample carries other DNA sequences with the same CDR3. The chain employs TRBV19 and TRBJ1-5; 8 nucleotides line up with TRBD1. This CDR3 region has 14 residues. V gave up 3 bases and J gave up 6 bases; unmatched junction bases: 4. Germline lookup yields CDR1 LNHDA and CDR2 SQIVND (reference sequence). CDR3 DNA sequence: TGTGCCAGTAGTATTCAGGGGGCAGGTCAGCCCCAGCATTTT. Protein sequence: CASSIQGAGQPQHF.

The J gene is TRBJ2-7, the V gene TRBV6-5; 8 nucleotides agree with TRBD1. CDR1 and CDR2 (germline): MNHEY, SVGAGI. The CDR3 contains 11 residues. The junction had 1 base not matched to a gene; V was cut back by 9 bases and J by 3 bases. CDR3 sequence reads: CARDRDYEQYF. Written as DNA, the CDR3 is TGTGCCAGGGACAGGGACTACGAGCAGTACTTC.

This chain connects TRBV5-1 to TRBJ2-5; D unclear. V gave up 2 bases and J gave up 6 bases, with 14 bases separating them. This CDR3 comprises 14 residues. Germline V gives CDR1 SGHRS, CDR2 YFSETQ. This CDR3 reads CASSFTGSLKTQYF. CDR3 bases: TGCGCCAGCAGCTTTACCGGGTCCCTGAAGACCCAGTACTTC.

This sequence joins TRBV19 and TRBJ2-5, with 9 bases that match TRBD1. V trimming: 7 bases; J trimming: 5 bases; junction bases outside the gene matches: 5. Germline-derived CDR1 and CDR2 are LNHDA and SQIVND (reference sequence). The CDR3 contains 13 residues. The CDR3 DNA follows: TGTGCCAGTAACTTAGGACAGGGGGAGACCCAGTACTTC. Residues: CASNLGQGETQYF.

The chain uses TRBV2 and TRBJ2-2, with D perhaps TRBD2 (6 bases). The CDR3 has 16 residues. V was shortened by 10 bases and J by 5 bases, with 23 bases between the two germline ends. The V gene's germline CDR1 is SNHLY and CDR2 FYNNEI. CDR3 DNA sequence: TGTGCCACCGAGGGAGGAAGCGCGGGGATAACCGGGGAGCTGTTTTTT. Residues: CATEGGSAGITGELFF.

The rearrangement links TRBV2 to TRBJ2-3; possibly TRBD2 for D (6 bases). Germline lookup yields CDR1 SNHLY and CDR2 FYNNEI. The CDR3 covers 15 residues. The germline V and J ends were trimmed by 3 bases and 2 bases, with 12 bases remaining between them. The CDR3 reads CASSEDRGNTDTQYF. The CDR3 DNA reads TGTGCCAGCAGTGAGGATCGGGGGAACACAGATACGCAGTATTTT.

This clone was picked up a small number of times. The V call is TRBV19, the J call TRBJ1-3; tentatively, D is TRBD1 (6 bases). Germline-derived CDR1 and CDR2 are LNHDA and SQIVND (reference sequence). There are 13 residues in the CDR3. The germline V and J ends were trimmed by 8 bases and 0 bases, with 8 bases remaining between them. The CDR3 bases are TGTGCCAGTGGACAGCCCTCTGGAAACACCATATATTTT. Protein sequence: CASGQPSGNTIYF.

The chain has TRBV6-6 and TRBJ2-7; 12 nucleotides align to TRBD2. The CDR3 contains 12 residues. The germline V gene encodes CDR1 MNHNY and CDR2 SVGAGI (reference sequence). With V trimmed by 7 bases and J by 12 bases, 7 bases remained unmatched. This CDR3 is CASTRTSGVWYF. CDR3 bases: TGTGCCAGCACCCGGACTAGCGGGGTGTGGTACTTC.

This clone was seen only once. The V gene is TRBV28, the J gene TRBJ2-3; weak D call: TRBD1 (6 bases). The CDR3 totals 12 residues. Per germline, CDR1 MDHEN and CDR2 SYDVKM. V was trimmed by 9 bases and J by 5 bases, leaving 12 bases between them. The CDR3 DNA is TGTGCCAGTGCAGGGGATGGAGATACGCAGTATTTT. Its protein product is CASAGDGDTQYF. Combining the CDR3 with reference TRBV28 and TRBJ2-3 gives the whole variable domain DVKVTQSSRYLVKRTGEKVFLECVQDMDHENMFWYRQDPGLGLRLIYFSYDVKMKEKGDIPEGYSVSREKKERFSLILESASTNQTSMYLCASAGDGDTQYFGPGTRLTVL.

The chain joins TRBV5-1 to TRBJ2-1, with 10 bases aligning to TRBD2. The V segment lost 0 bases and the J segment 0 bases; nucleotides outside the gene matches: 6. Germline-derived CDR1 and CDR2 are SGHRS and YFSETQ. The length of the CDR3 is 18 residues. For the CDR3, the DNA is TGCGCCAGCAGCTTGGGGGCTAGCGGGGGTAACTCCTACAATGAGCAGTTCTTC. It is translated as CASSLGASGGNSYNEQFF.

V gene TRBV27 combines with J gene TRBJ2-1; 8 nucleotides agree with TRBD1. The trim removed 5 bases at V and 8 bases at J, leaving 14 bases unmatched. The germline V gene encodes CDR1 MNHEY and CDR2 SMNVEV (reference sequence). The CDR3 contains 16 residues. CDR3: CASSTVRPDRGYEQFF. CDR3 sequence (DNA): TGTGCCAGCAGTACTGTCCGCCCTGACAGGGGCTATGAGCAGTTCTTC.

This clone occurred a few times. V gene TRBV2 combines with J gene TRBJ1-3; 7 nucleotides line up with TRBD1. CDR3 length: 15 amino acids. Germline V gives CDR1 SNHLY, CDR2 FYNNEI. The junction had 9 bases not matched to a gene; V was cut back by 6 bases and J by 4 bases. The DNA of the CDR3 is TGTGCCAGCAGCCCTACCGGGACAGTGGGAAACACCATATATTTT. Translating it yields CASSPTGTVGNTIYF.